Presented here are 10 T cell receptor beta chains from one specimen sequenced in a study of tumor-infiltrating lymphocytes in primary liver carcinoma. The researchers produced TCR beta cDNA from approximately 0.45 ug total RNA with a constant-region primer. Libraries covering TCR beta were generated through three nested multiplex PCR rounds (using a slightly modified ARM-PCR). The first two PCR rounds used TRBV1-TRBV30 forward primers with a C-beta reverse primer, 9 to 11 cycles each. TCRdb re-called the multiplex PCR reads with MiXCR, one entry per CDR3 protein. The sample has 90,000 to 100,000 distinct CDR3 sequences; almost 70% are singletons. From unsorted bulk tissue weighing roughly 17-34 mg, DNA and RNA were co-extracted. The source material was liver tumor tissue from sampling region 5. Subset defined: tumor region T5, tumor centre. The origin of the receptors is a woman aged 55-70 years with primary liver carcinoma and hepatitis B virus infection.

A remark on this clonotype: It is likely a read error, because the conserved phenylalanine at the end of the CDR3 is missing. This rearrangement joins TRBV5-6 to TRBJ2-1, with 9 bases identical to TRBD1. The V gene end was trimmed by 2 bases and the J gene end by 2 bases; junction bases not matched to a gene: 8. This CDR3 has 17 amino acids. Germline values: CDR1 SGHDT, CDR2 YYEEEE. The CDR3 bases are TGTGCCAGCAGCTTAACCACAGGGGGCGCAACCTACAATGAGCAGTTCCTC. Protein product: CASSLTTGGATYNEQFL.

This clonotype appeared many times. This rearrangement joins TRBV12-3 or TRBV12-4 to TRBJ2-7; no clear D gene. The CDR3 runs to 11 residues. Trimming took off 7 bases at V and 6 bases at J, with 10 bases between the two ends. The CDR3 loop reads CASTPGTEQYF. The CDR3 DNA reads as TGTGCCAGCACCCCAGGTACCGAGCAGTACTTC.

Points on this clonotype: This may be a read error, as it is one base from a much larger clone. The V call is TRBV6-6, the J call TRBJ2-4; TRBD1 agrees at 11 bases. This CDR3 has 16 residues. Germline V lookup: CDR1 MNHNY, CDR2 SVGAGI (reference sequence). The CDR3 is CASSYGTGGFENIHYF. The CDR3 DNA reads as TGTGCCAGCAGTTACGGGACAGGGGGGTTCGAAAACATTCACTACTTC.

The table lists this clonotype with a count of one. A read error may account for a junction end that differs from germline. The rearrangement uses TRBV6-1 and TRBJ2-3, with D possibly TRBD1 on 6 matching bases. Germline-derived CDR1 and CDR2 are MNHNS and SASEGT. The CDR3 consists of 14 residues. The CDR3 DNA follows: TGTGCCATCAGTGTTTCAGGGGATGGTAGGACGCAGTATTTT. It translates to CAISVSGDGRTQYF.

In the case of this clonotype: The junction departs from the called germline gene at one end, perhaps through a read error. The chain combines TRBV7-7 with TRBJ2-1, with 14 bases that match TRBD2. This CDR3 contains 16 residues. The V gene's germline CDR1 is SSHAT and CDR2 FNYEAQ (reference sequence). This CDR3 reads CASSETGLAGGGEQFF. The CDR3 DNA sequence: TGTGCTAGCAGCGAAACCGGACTAGCGGGAGGTGGTGAGCAGTTCTTC.

Turning to this clonotype: The junction shows a germline mismatch at one end, possibly a read error. This chain uses TRBV10-2 with TRBJ2-1; 8 bases line up with TRBD1. The CDR3 totals 13 residues. Germline V gives CDR1 WSHSY, CDR2 SAAADI. The CDR3 reads CASNDRGNNEQFF. CDR3 DNA: TGCGCCAGCAATGACAGGGGAAACAATGAACAGTTCTTC.

About this clonotype itself: This may stem from a read error, because a much larger clone lies one nucleotide away. The rearrangement links TRBV5-1 to TRBJ1-4; TRBD1 might be the D (6 bases). Germline CDR1 is SGHRS and CDR2 is YFSETQ. The CDR3 runs to 13 residues. CDR3 in amino acids: CGSRERGAEKLFF. The CDR3 DNA follows: TGCGGCAGCAGGGAACGGGGGGCTGAAAAACTGTTTTTT.

This clonotype was observed at least ten times. The chain links TRBV5-5 to TRBJ1-5, with a possible D match to TRBD1 (5 bases). Trimming shortened V by 0 bases and J by 4 bases, and 14 bases separated the two germline ends. This CDR3 has 16 amino acids. Germline V gene sequence: CDR1 SGHKS, CDR2 YYEKEE (reference sequence). The chain's CDR3 is CASSLGPRGSNQPQHF. CDR3 nucleotides: TGTGCCAGCAGCTTGGGGCCCCGGGGGTCAAATCAGCCCCAGCATTTT. The full variable domain, in which reference TRBV5-5 and TRBJ1-5 provide the parts outside the CDR3, is DAGVTQSPTHLIKTRGQQVTLRCSPISGHKSVSWYQQVLGQGPQFIFQYYEKEERGRGNFPDRFSARQFPNYSSELNVNALLLGDSALYLCASSLGPRGSNQPQHFGDGTRLSIL.

Points on this clonotype: It may be a read error: a sequence one base away is much more abundant. The gene calls are TRBV28 and TRBJ2-2; a weak D match, TRBD1 (5 bases). V was cut by 5 bases and J by 6 bases, with 13 bases left in between. CDR3 length: 14 residues. CDR1 MDHEN and CDR2 SYDVKM come from the germline V gene. CDR3 nucleotide sequence: TGTGCCAGCAGTGACAGAATTAACTCCGGGGAGCTGTTTTTT. Protein product: CASSDRINSGELFF.

Concerning this clonotype itself: The junction does not match germline at one end; this may be a read error. The chain is built from TRBV6-1 and TRBJ1-3; tentative D call: TRBD1 (6 bases). The CDR3 runs 15 residues. CDR1 is MNHNS and CDR2 is SASEGT in the germline V gene. The CDR3 DNA is TGTGCCAGCGGTGTGGGGGGCAGCTCTGGAAGCACCATATATTTT. Its protein product is CASGVGGSSGSTIYF.